Listed below are T cell receptor beta chains from one sample, sequenced in a study of blood T cell repertoires in COVID-19. Method: immunoSEQ multiplex PCR; TCRdb's copy keeps in-frame clones and lacks some. This sample has under 250,000 clones, with about 83% found just once. Sequencing was carried out using peripheral blood. These receptors all come from a man aged 25 to 40 who had recovered from COVID-19. The conserved cysteine and the conserved F or W are not part of the CDR3 here. Each record gives: V gene, J gene, CDR3 protein.

TRBV5-4	TRBJ2-5	ASSLLAGGPRAQY
TRBV5-1	TRBJ1-2	ASRYQTGGYT
TRBV14	TRBJ2-7	ASSSGLLGEQY
TRBV5-1	TRBJ1-1	ASSLGQFKTEAF
TRBV10-1	TRBJ2-5	ASSRTPGRETQY
TRBV4-2	TRBJ2-2	ASSQGGTTNTGELF
TRBV4-1	TRBJ1-3	ASSQVVTGFRNTIY
TRBV18	TRBJ2-5	ASSPPFRETQY
TRBV7-8	TRBJ1-2	ASSRSDRGQGYGYT
TRBV28	TRBJ2-1	ASTLPGLAGAYNEQF
TRBV7-3	TRBJ2-6	ASSHAGTGGEGGANVLT
TRBV5-1	TRBJ2-3	ASSLVQGDLDTQY
TRBV5-1	TRBJ1-1	ASSPGTGWDTEAF
TRBV6-4	TRBJ2-3	ASSVTAGGTDTQY
TRBV24-1	TRBJ1-2	ATSDSTGIYGYT
TRBV3-1/TRBV3-2	TRBJ2-5	ASSHTAGGLETQY
TRBV7-8	TRBJ1-2	ASSLDTGVNYGYT
TRBV27	TRBJ2-3	ASSRYQGFRDTQY
TRBV9	TRBJ2-3	ASNGGTTDTQY
TRBV6-5	TRBJ1-2	ASTKNRDRVSGYT
TRBV9	TRBJ1-1	ASSVGGGTAAF
TRBV3-1/TRBV3-2	TRBJ1-2	ASSQSGRESKGYT
TRBV2	TRBJ2-2	ASSEFRNTGELF
TRBV2	TRBJ2-5	ASTGQQETQY
TRBV2	TRBJ1-2	ASSESGDYGYT
TRBV2	TRBJ1-2	ASSVGRGYT
TRBV9	TRBJ1-1	ASSVNPGLTSSEAF
TRBV5-1	TRBJ2-7	ASSFGQGVYEQY
TRBV29-1	TRBJ1-5	SARDRDINQPQH
TRBV15	TRBJ1-2	ATSPQEADLGGYT
TRBV7-6	TRBJ2-1	ASSPASGLAGGNEQF
TRBV18	TRBJ1-6	ASSPEQGSAFNSPLH
TRBV9	TRBJ2-5	ASSGDLMQETQY
TRBV12-3/TRBV12-4	TRBJ2-2	ASRTTNTGELF
TRBV5-8	TRBJ1-4	ASSPAAEQGQLF
TRBV6-4	TRBJ1-5	ATWGGVPGQPQH
TRBV7-7	TRBJ1-3	ASSPRQGTSGNTIY
TRBV5-1	TRBJ2-3	ASSLEGVTSTDTQY
TRBV18	TRBJ1-1	ASSPLEQVGEAF
TRBV9	TRBJ2-3	ASSTGLAGADTQY
TRBV5-5	TRBJ1-2	ASSLTGTGNYGYT
TRBV2	TRBJ2-2	ASSYRVSTTGELF
TRBV7-6	TRBJ1-2	ASSTTRTDGGYT
TRBV14	TRBJ1-2	ASSQLGADYGYT
TRBV18	TRBJ2-1	ASSTAGLAGGNNEQF
TRBV5-1	TRBJ1-5	ASSSSQGGQPQH
TRBV12-3/TRBV12-4	TRBJ1-2	ASSFEGGYGYT
TRBV2	TRBJ1-4	ASTQLNEKLF
TRBV5-4	TRBJ2-3	ASSLIGTDTQY
TRBV6-1	TRBJ1-1	ASSEWAGRTEAF
TRBV5-4	TRBJ2-7	ASSLGPAGAQYEQY
TRBV12-3/TRBV12-4	TRBJ2-3	ASNLREQDTQY
TRBV25-1	TRBJ2-3	ATSSGVTDTQY